This T cell receptor beta chain was profiled in a study of response to subunit inactivated influenza vaccine listed by TCRdb under 2018. Some background on the complete study: To follow how T cells responded to a trivalent subunit inactivated influenza vaccine, the researchers relied on deep quantitative profiling of the T cell receptor repertoire.

Overall study outcomes, separate from this receptor: The authors suggested that each seasonal influenza vaccination may recruit only a limited number of new T cells.

Counted from cysteine to phenylalanine, this CDR3 has 14 amino acids. Of the read, only the CDR3 DNA is kept; its 42 bases are in frame from base 1. The library was produced with RT-PCR. Sequencing took place on an Illumina HiSeq 2500. TCRdb reprocessing: public reads trimmed at Q25 with fastp, clones called with MiXCR, in-frame beta chains kept. When rows share a CDR3 protein, they turn into one entry using the most common DNA and genes. The sample table lists some 570,000 distinct CDR3 sequences, about 10% of them with a count of one. Roughly 9.6% of the sample comes from the top ten. The table lists this clonotype with a few counts. Its recognized antigen is unknown. The record has no base qualities; no much larger clone is one base away. These same records also appear under a second study, on T cells expressing NK-cell markers. As the second study states: The TCR beta cDNA libraries were made using 5'RACE template switching, a step that added both a universal primer site and unique molecular identifiers. Three sorted T-cell subsets (CD3+CD56+NKG2C+, CD3+CD56+NKG2C- and CD3+CD56-NKG2C+) from 8 or 9 donors had their TCR beta-chain repertoires profiled. Among the eight sequenced donors, seven were HCMV-seropositive and one was HCMV-seronegative. To restrict sorting to alphabetaTCR-expressing T cells, an anti-gammadeltaTCR antibody was added in several experiments. In 6 or 7 donors, the dominant CD3+CD56+NKG2C+ clonotypes ranked among the top 10 CD8+ clonotypes, making up roughly 1.0-8% of CD8+ T cells. Those dominant clonotypes were again the most abundant among CD3+CD56-NKG2C+ cells in a few donors, at roughly 25-60.1%. Whether the expanded NKG2C-expressing T cell clones were specific for HCMV antigens was left unclear. The study sequenced eight donors, all healthy volunteers chosen at random: three men and five women. HCMV-specific IgG was detected in serum with a commercial ELISA kit to determine HCMV serostatus. Peripheral blood mononuclear cells were isolated from blood by Ficoll density gradient centrifugation. Bulk peripheral blood T-cell repertoires were additionally sequenced from unsorted PBMC for 5 or 6 donors. cDNA synthesis was primed from the TCR beta constant segment, followed by two successive PCR amplification steps. Libraries were sequenced as 2 x 150 bp reads on Illumina HiSeq 2000/2500, MiSeq or NextSeq. MIGEC was used to demultiplex reads and group the reads by UMI, and MiTCR was used to assemble and quantify clonotypes. Only TCR cDNA sequences supported by at least two reads were kept to exclude erroneous sequences. The tcR package was used for downstream repertoire analysis, and clonotypes were matched between fractions using CDR3 nucleotide sequence together with V segment. Antigen specificity was annotated against VDJdb with VDJmatch, allowing one amino acid substitution in CDR3.

The source is a man aged 45-65 years who received an inactivated influenza vaccine. Donor details come from another sample of the same person, matched by shared clones. The sequencing here drew on PBMCs from blood, taken on the day of vaccination. The chain employs TRBV21-1 and TRBJ2-1. TRBV21-1 is a documented pseudogene. The CDR3 region reads CASSKSICYNEQFF. Here is the DNA: TGTGCCAGCAGCAAATCCATTTGCTACAATGAGCAGTTCTTC.